This T cell receptor beta chain was obtained from a study of T cells in Graves' hyperthyroidism and ophthalmopathy. Study details: Prior to any treatment, at the point of initial diagnosis, peripheral blood was collected.

Clinical symptoms, serum thyroxine and TRAb, thyroid ultrasound and orbital computed tomography together formed the diagnostic basis. Note on this clonotype: Its antigen is still unknown.

RNA transcripts gave rise to amplified TCR beta CDR3 regions. The HTBI primer set served for first-round RT-PCR of the TCR CDR3. In TCRdb, the multiplex PCR reads were re-called with MiXCR into one record per CDR3 protein. The table has around 520,000 distinct CDR3 sequences, around 15% seen once. Overall study results and limits: Separating ophthalmopathy from stable hyperthyroidism was achieved by a 13 V-J model. Blood shared most expanded thyroid clonotypes above 0.001.

Losses at the gene ends were 5 bases for V and 4 bases for J; bases not matched to a gene: 5. There are 14 residues in the CDR3. The V gene's germline CDR1 is SGHTA and CDR2 FQGTGA. The V and J genes are TRBV7-3 and TRBJ2-3, with 8 bases fitting TRBD1. This TCR derives from a woman aged 40 to 49 with Graves' hyperthyroidism. The sample consisted of blood. The CDR3 DNA is TGTGCCAGCAGCGCAACAGGGGGTTCAGATACGCAGTATTTT. Its protein product is CASSATGGSDTQYF.